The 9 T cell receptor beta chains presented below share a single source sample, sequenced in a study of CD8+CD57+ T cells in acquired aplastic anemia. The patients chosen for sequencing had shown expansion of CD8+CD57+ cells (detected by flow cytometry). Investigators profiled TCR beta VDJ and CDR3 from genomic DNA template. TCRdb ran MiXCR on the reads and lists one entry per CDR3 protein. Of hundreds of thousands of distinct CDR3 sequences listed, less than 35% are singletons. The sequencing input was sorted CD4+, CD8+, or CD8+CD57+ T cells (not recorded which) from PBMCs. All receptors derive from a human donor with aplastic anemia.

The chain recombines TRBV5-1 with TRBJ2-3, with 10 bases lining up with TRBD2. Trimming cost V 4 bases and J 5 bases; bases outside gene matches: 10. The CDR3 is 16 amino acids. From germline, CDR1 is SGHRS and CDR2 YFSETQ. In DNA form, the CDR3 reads TGCGCCAGCAGCGGGGGACTAGCGCCAGAAGGAGATACGCAGTATTTT. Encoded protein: CASSGGLAPEGDTQYF. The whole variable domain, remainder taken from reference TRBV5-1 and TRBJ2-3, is KAGVTQTPRYLIKTRGQQVTLSCSPISGHRSVSWYQQTPGQGLQFLFEYFSETQRNKGNFPGRFSGRQFSNSRSEMNVSTLELGDSALYLCASSGGLAPEGDTQYFGPGTRLTVL.

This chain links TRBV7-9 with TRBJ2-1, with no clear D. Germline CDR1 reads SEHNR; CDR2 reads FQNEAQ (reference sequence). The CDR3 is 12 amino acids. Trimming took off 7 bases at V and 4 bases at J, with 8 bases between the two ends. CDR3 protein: CASNTNYNEQFF. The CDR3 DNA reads TGTGCCAGCAATACGAATTACAATGAGCAGTTCTTC. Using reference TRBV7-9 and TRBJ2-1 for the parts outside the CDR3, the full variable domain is DTGVSQNPRHKITKRGQNVTFRCDPISEHNRLYWYRQTLGQGPEFLTYFQNEAQLEKSRLLSDRFSAERPKGSFSTLEIQRTEQGDSAMYLCASNTNYNEQFFGPGTRLTVL.

DNA of the CDR3: TGTGCCAGCAGCGTAGTACCCTACAAAAGCACAGATACGCAGTATTTT. Its protein product is CASSVVPYKSTDTQYF. The chain recombines TRBV9 with TRBJ2-3; D gene uncertain. Germline-derived CDR1 and CDR2 are SGDLS and YYNGEE. The CDR3 consists of 16 residues. The germline V and J ends were trimmed by 0 bases and 0 bases, with 11 bases remaining between them.

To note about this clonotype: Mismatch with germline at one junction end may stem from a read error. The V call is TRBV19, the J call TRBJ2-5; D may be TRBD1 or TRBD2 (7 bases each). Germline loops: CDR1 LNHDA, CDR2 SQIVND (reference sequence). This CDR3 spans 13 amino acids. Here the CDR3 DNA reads TGTGACAGTAGTCCAGGGGGGGGGGAGACCCAGTACTTC. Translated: CDSSPGGGETQYF.

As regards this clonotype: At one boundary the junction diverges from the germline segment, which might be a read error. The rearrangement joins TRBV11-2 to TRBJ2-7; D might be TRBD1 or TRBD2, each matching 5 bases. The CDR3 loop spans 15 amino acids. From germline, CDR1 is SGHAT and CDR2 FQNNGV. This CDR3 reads CACRNGGRVSYEQYF. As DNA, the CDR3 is TGTGCCTGCAGGAATGGGGGTAGGGTTTCCTACGAGCAGTACTTC.

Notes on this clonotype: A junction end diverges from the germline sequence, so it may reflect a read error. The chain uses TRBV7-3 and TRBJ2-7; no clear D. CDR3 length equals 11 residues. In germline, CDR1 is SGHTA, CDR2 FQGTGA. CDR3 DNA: TGTGCCAGCAGCGTAACGTGCGAGCAGTACTTC. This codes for CASSVTCEQYF.

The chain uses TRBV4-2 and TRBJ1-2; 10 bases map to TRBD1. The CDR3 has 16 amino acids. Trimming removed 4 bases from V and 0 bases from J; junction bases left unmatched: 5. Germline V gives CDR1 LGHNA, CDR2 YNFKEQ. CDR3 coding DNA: TGTGCCAGCAGCCCTAATGGACAGGGGGCTAACTATGGCTACACCTTC. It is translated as CASSPNGQGANYGYTF.

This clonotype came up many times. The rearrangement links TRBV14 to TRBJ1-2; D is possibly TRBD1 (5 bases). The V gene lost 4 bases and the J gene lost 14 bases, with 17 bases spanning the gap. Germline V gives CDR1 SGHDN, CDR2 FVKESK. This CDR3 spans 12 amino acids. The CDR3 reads CASSPYGARRTF. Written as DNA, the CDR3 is TGTGCCAGCAGCCCCTATGGGGCCCGGAGGACCTTC.

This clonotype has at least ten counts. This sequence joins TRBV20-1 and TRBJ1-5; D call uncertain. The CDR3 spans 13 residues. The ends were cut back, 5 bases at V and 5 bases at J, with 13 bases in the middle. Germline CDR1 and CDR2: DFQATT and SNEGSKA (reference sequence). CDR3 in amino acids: CSALKGLDQPQHF. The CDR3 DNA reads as TGCAGTGCTTTGAAAGGGTTAGATCAGCCCCAGCATTTT.